Below, 18 T cell receptor beta chains from the same sample are listed, as sequenced in a study of T-cell reconstitution after alpha-beta-depleted transplantation in children (dated by TCRdb to 2016 to 2017). According to the study, the label for this sample's treatment or condition signals: allogeneic hematopoietic cell transplantation with graft depleted of TCRalphabeta T cells and CD19 B cells. The library relied on PCR. Instrument on record: Illumina HiSeq 2500. Molecular barcoding was employed in the preparation of TCR libraries, with unique molecular identifiers being used to normalize TCRbeta repertoire quantification. In-frame beta chains were kept once TCRdb had trimmed the public reads at Q25 with fastp and called clones with MiXCR. Under each unique CDR3 protein, matching rows form one entry showing the most common genes and DNA. The sample table holds approximately 110,000 distinct CDR3 sequences, of which about 23% were seen once. More than 9% of the sample rests with the top ten.

The material was PBMCs, mostly from graft donor cells, obtained 180 days after TCRalphabeta/CD19-depleted stem cell transplant. The source of these receptors is a male patient under 10 years old who had a stem cell transplant for chronic granulomatous disease, so the T cells may come from the graft donor.

In this sample, this clonotype turned up many times. CDR3 amino acids: CASSLASTDHYGYTF. CDR3 DNA: TGCGCCAGCAGCTTGGCCTCGACGGACCACTATGGCTACACCTTC. This chain joins TRBV5-1 and TRBJ1-2; D call uncertain. CDR1 SGHRS and CDR2 YFSETQ come from the germline V gene. The V end was cut by 0 bases, the J end by 3 bases, with 12 bases between. CDR3 length: 15 amino acids. Full variable domain (missing parts from reference TRBV5-1 and TRBJ1-2): KAGVTQTPRYLIKTRGQQVTLSCSPISGHRSVSWYQQTPGQGLQFLFEYFSETQRNKGNFPGRFSGRQFSNSRSEMNVSTLELGDSALYLCASSLASTDHYGYTFGSGTRLTVV.

Ten or more counts support this clonotype. Here the CDR3 DNA reads TGTGCCAGCAGCTTACTACGGGGGGGAACCACAGATACGCAGTATTTT. Its protein product is CASSLLRGGTTDTQYF. This chain uses TRBV7-2 with TRBJ2-3; TRBD2 agrees at 8 bases. The CDR3 consists of 16 residues. V trimming: 2 bases; J trimming: 2 bases; junction bases outside the gene matches: 6. Germline loops: CDR1 SGHTA, CDR2 FQGNSA.

This chain uses TRBV11-2 with TRBJ2-3, with a tentative D call TRBD2 (5 bases). Between the trimmed V and J ends, which lost 1 base and 0 bases, there was a span of 14 bases. The CDR3 totals 17 residues. Looked up from germline, CDR1 is SGHAT and CDR2 is FQNNGV. This chain's CDR3 is CASSLGRTRHSTDTQYF. As DNA, the CDR3 is TGTGCCAGCAGCTTAGGGAGGACCCGACATAGCACAGATACGCAGTATTTT.

This clonotype was counted at least ten times. The V gene is TRBV12-3 or TRBV12-4, the J gene TRBJ2-7; D gene ambiguous. V shed 2 bases and J shed 0 bases, with 11 bases lying between them. CDR3 length: 15 amino acids. CDR3 region: CASSLSPVSSYEQYF. The CDR3 nucleotides read TGTGCCAGCAGTTTAAGCCCGGTTAGCTCCTACGAGCAGTACTTC.

The J gene is TRBJ2-7, the V gene TRBV2; no definite D call. Germline V gene lookup returns CDR1 SNHLY and CDR2 FYNNEI. Trimming pared 6 bases from V and 4 bases from J, leaving 7 bases between. The CDR3 is 11 residues long. The CDR3 DNA sequence: TGTGCCAGCAGGTTGGAATACGAGCAGTACTTC. Amino acids: CASRLEYEQYF.

This clonotype was picked up a small number of times. The V call is TRBV29-1, the J call TRBJ2-3; D is perhaps TRBD1 or TRBD2 (6 bases each). Germline loops: CDR1 SQVTM, CDR2 ANQGSEA. The CDR3 consists of 12 residues. The V end lost 5 bases, the J end lost 5 bases, and 11 bases lay between the germline ends. The CDR3 is CSVTGAGDTQYF. The CDR3 nucleotides are TGCAGCGTTACGGGGGCGGGAGATACGCAGTATTTT.

The sample holds many counts of this clonotype. This chain connects TRBV20-1 to TRBJ1-2; D is possibly TRBD1 (6 bases). This CDR3 has 12 amino acids. V lost 5 bases and J 4 bases, leaving 11 bases between the germline ends. CDR1 is DFQATT, CDR2 SNEGSKA, per germline (reference sequence). CDR3 bases: TGCAGTGCTGGTACAGGGACCTATGGCTACACCTTC. Translation gives CSAGTGTYGYTF.

This clonotype appeared many times. The CDR3 DNA sequence: TGTGCCAGCAGTTACTCCGCCAACAATGAGCAGTTCTTC. Translating gives CASSYSANNEQFF. The chain uses TRBV6-5 and TRBJ2-1; D is unclear. Trimming shortened V by 0 bases and J by 5 bases, and 5 bases separated the two germline ends. Germline V gene data show CDR1 as MNHEY and CDR2 as SVGAGI. There are 13 residues in the CDR3.

Only a few counts were recorded for this clonotype. This rearrangement joins TRBV18 to TRBJ2-1; D not certain. Looked up from germline, CDR1 is KGHSH and CDR2 is LQKENI. V was shortened by 2 bases and J by 4 bases, with 6 bases between the two germline ends. The CDR3 totals 13 residues. As DNA, the CDR3 is TGTGCCAGCTCACCAGTAGGATACAATGAGCAGTTCTTC. Residues: CASSPVGYNEQFF.

This clonotype was recorded at least ten times. The chain recombines TRBV28 with TRBJ2-3; TRBD1 matches 7 bases. The CDR3 loop spans 14 amino acids. V lost 8 bases and J lost 7; bases outside the gene matches: 12. Germline values: CDR1 MDHEN, CDR2 SYDVKM. The DNA of the CDR3 is TGTGCCAGCCGACCGGACAGGCTGAAAAATACGCAGTATTTT. Translating it yields CASRPDRLKNTQYF.

By its share, this clonotype is medium-sized. The chain carries TRBV29-1 and TRBJ2-1, with a weak D call TRBD1 (5 bases). In germline, CDR1 is SQVTM, CDR2 ANQGSEA. Trimming removed 2 bases at V and 12 bases at J, with 8 bases between. The CDR3 is 10 residues long. The CDR3 nucleotides are TGCAGCGTTGAAAGTAGGGGGCAGTTCTTC. Protein sequence: CSVESRGQFF.

This chain joins TRBV20-1 and TRBJ1-4; TRBD1 matches at 8 bases. CDR3 length equals 11 residues. Per the germline V gene, CDR1 is DFQATT and CDR2 is SNEGSKA (reference sequence). The junction had 7 bases not matched to a gene; V was cut back by 5 bases and J by 14 bases. The CDR3 loop is CSAGQGILLFF. DNA of the CDR3: TGCAGTGCTGGACAGGGAATATTGCTGTTTTTT.

The chain employs TRBV27 and TRBJ2-2, with 7 bases that match TRBD1. The CDR3 is 15 amino acids. Looked up from germline, CDR1 is MNHEY and CDR2 is SMNVEV (reference sequence). Germline trimming cut 5 bases from V and 4 bases from J; bases unmatched to any gene: 7. In DNA, the CDR3 is TGTGCCAGCAGTCTCCACAGGGGATCCACCGGGGAGCTGTTTTTT. It specifies CASSLHRGSTGELFF.

The V gene is TRBV25-1, the J gene TRBJ2-7; D is possibly TRBD1 or TRBD2 (5 bases each). From germline, CDR1 is MGHDK and CDR2 SYGVNS. Between the trimmed V and J ends, which lost 1 base and 4 bases, there was a span of 20 bases. The CDR3 extends over 17 amino acids. The CDR3 here is CASSELGAGTLLYEQYF. CDR3 DNA sequence: TGTGCCAGCAGTGAATTAGGGGCGGGCACCCTCCTATACGAGCAGTACTTC.

This clonotype was recorded at least ten times. V gene TRBV12-3 or TRBV12-4 combines with J gene TRBJ2-5, with TRBD2 matching 8 bases. J was trimmed by 3 bases and V by 2 bases; bases with no gene match: 2. The CDR3 is 14 amino acids. Written as DNA, the CDR3 is TGTGCCAGCAGTTTACGGCGGGGGGAAGAGACCCAGTACTTC. It specifies CASSLRRGEETQYF.

In this sample, this clonotype turned up a few times. The CDR3 sequence is CATSPKPGGATEAFF. The CDR3 nucleotides read TGTGCCACCAGCCCAAAGCCCGGAGGGGCCACTGAAGCTTTCTTT. The chain combines TRBV15 with TRBJ1-1; tentative D call: TRBD1 (5 bases). V shed 5 bases and J shed 4 bases, with 17 bases lying between them. The CDR3 consists of 15 residues. Germline V CDR1 and CDR2: LNHNV, YYDKDF (reference sequence).

In its sample, this clonotype was seen many times. This chain joins TRBV29-1 and TRBJ2-6; D remains unclear. CDR3 length: 15 amino acids. The germline CDR1 and CDR2 sequences are SQVTM and ANQGSEA. The germline V and J ends were trimmed by 4 bases and 0 bases, with 10 bases remaining between them. The CDR3 nucleotides are TGCAGCGTTGGGCAGCCCCACTCTGGGGCCAACGTCCTGACTTTC. This codes for CSVGQPHSGANVLTF. Together with reference TRBV29-1 and TRBJ2-6, the CDR3 gives the full variable domain: SAVISQKPSRDICQRGTSLTIQCQVDSQVTMMFWYRQQPGQSLTLIATANQGSEATYESGFVIDKFPISRPNLTFSTLTVSNMSPEDSSIYLCSVGQPHSGANVLTFGAGSRLTVL.

This clonotype was counted between two and nine times. The chain is built from TRBV12-3 or TRBV12-4 and TRBJ1-5; maybe TRBD1 (6 bases). The length of the CDR3 is 14 residues. Trimming took off 3 bases at V and 4 bases at J, with 10 bases between the two ends. CDR3 in amino acids: CASSLEGGNQPQHF. As DNA, the CDR3 is TGTGCCAGCAGTTTGGAAGGGGGAAATCAGCCCCAGCATTTT.